A selection of T cell receptor beta chains follows, all from one sample in a study of monozygotic twins with inflammatory bowel disease. TCRdb re-called the 5' RACE reads and catalogs CDR3 proteins one per entry, DNA excluded. Its table records some 150,000 distinct CDR3 sequences. Sequencing used blood. These receptor sequences come from a human donor with ulcerative colitis or Crohn's disease, or a healthy co-twin of an affected twin (not recorded which). Both conserved end residues are part of each CDR3. Each record gives: J gene, V gene, CDR3 protein.

TRBJ1-2,TRBV4-2,CASSQESGTGVSGYTF
TRBJ1-1,TRBV5-4,CASTVGWNTEAFF
TRBJ2-2,TRBV5-1,CASSFFRGNTGELFF
TRBJ1-2,TRBV29-1,CSVGSISNYGYTF
TRBJ2-5,TRBV7-6,CASSARAFQETQYF
TRBJ2-5,TRBV9,CASSVSGGAQETQYF
TRBJ1-2,TRBV6-5,CASSYTGFGNGYTF
TRBJ2-7,TRBV20-1,CSTKVGSFGYEQYF
TRBJ2-3,TRBV3-1,CASSPRFGTSGGTSTDTQYF
TRBJ2-7,TRBV7-6,CASSFTGYEQYF
TRBJ2-1,TRBV3-1,CASSQDGLAGNEQFF
TRBJ2-3,TRBV25-1,CASSDYDRVRGGTDTQYF
TRBJ1-6,TRBV20-1,CSARPGGYNSPLHF
TRBJ1-5,TRBV15,CATSSANQPQHF
TRBJ2-2,TRBV6-2/TRBV6-3,CASSQGQDTGELFF
TRBJ1-1,TRBV13,CASSLESAAYTEAFF
TRBJ2-3,TRBV28,CAGGTSIDSDTQYF